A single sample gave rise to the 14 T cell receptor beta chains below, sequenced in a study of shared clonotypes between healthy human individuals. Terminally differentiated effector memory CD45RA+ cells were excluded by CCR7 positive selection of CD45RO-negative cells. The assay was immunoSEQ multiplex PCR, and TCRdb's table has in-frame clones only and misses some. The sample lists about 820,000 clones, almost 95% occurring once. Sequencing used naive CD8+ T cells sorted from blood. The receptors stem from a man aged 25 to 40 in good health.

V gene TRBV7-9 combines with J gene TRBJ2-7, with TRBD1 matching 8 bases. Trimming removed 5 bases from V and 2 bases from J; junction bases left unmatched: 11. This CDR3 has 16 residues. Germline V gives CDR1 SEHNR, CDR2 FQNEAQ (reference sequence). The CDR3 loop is CASSARSGTGTYEQYF. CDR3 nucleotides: TGTGCCAGCAGCGCCCGCTCCGGGACAGGCACCTACGAGCAGTACTTC.

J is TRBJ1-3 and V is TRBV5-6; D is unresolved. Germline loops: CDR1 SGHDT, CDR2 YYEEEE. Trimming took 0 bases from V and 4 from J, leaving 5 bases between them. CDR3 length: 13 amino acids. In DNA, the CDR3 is TGTGCCAGCAGCTTGGCCGGGGGAAACACCATATATTTT. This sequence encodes CASSLAGGNTIYF.

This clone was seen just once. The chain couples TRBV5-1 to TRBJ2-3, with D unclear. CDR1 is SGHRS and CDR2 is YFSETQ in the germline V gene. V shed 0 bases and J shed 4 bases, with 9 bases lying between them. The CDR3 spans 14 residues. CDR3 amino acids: CASSLERVADTQYF. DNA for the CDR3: TGCGCCAGCAGCTTGGAAAGGGTGGCAGATACGCAGTATTTT.

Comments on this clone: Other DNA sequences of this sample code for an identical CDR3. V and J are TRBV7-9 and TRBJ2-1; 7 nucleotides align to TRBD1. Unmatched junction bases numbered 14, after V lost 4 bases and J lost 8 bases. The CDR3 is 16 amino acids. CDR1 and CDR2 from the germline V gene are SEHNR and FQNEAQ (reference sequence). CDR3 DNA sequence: TGTGCCAGCAGCTCCAACTCGGACAGGTTTGAGTATGAGCAGTTCTTC. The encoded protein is CASSSNSDRFEYEQFF.

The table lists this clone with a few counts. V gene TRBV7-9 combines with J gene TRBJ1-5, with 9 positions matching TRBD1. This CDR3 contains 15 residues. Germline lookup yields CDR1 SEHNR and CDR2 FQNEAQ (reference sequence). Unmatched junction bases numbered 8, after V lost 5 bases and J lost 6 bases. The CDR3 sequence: CASSAGQGLSQPQHF. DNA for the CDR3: TGTGCCAGCAGCGCGGGACAGGGATTAAGTCAGCCCCAGCATTTT.

CDR3 amino acids: CASSESGALNEKLFF. As DNA, the CDR3 is TGTGCCAGCAGTGAATCAGGCGCTCTTAATGAAAAACTGTTTTTT. This chain links TRBV6-1 with TRBJ1-4; D is unresolved. Per germline, CDR1 MNHNS and CDR2 SASEGT. Trimming took off 2 bases at V and 4 bases at J, with 11 bases between the two ends. The CDR3 loop spans 15 amino acids.

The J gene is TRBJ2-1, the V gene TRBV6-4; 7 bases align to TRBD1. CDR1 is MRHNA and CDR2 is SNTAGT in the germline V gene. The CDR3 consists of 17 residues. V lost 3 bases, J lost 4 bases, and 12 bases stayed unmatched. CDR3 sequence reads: CASSEQPRTGMYNEQFF. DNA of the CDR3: TGTGCCAGCAGTGAACAGCCCAGGACAGGCATGTACAATGAGCAGTTCTTC.

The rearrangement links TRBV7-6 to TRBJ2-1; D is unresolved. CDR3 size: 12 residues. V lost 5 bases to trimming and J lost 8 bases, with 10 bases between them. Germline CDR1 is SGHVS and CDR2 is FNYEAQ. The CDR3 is CASSAIFDEQFF. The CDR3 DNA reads TGTGCCAGCAGCGCCATATTCGATGAGCAGTTCTTC.

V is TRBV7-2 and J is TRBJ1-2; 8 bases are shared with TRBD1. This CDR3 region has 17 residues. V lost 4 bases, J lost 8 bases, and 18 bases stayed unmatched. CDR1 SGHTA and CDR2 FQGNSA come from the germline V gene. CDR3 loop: CASSSLPGGDPTGGYTF. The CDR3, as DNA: TGTGCCAGCAGCTCCCTCCCAGGGGGCGACCCGACGGGCGGCTACACCTTC.

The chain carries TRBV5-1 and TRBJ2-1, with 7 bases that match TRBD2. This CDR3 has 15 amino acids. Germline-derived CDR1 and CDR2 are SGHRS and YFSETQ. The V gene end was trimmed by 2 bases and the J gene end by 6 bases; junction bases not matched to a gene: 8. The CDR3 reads CASSFLRESGNEQFF. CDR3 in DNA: TGCGCCAGCAGCTTCTTGCGGGAGTCGGGCAATGAGCAGTTCTTC.

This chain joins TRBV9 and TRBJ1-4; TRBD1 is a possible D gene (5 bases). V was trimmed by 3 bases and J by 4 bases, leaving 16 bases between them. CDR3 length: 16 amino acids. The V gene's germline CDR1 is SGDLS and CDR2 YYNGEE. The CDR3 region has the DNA TGTGCCAGCAGCGCTGGCGCCCAGGGCCTTAATGAAAAACTGTTTTTT. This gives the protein CASSAGAQGLNEKLFF.

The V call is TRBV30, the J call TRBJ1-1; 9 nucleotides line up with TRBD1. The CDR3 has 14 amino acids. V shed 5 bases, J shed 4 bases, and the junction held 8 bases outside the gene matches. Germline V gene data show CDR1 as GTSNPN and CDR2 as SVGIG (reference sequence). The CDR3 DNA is TGTGCCTGGGGGACCGGGACAGGGATCACTGAAGCTTTCTTT. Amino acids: CAWGTGTGITEAFF.

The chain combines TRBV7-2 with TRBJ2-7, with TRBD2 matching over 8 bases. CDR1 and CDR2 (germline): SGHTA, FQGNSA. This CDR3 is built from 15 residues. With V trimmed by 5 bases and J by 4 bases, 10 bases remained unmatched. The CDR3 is CASSPIAGTLYEQYF. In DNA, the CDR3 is TGTGCCAGCAGCCCCATAGCGGGAACTTTATACGAGCAGTACTTC.

CDR3 DNA sequence: TGTGCCAGCAGTTATAGGCCGGCCTCGAGTGAGCAGTTCTTC. Amino acids: CASSYRPASSEQFF. The chain links TRBV6-5 to TRBJ2-1, with D unresolved. The V end was cut by 3 bases, the J end by 9 bases, with 15 bases between. The CDR3 runs 14 residues. The V gene's germline CDR1 is MNHEY and CDR2 SVGAGI.